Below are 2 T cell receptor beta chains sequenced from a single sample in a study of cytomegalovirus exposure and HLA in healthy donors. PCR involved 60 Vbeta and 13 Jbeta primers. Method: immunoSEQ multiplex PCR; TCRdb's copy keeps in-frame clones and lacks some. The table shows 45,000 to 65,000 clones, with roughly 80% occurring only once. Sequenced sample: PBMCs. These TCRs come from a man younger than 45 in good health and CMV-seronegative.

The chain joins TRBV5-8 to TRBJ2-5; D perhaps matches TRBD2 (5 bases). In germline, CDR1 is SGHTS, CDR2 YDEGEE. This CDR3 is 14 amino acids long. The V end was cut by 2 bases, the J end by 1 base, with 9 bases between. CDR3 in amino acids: CASSLRGSQETQYF. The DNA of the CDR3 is TGTGCCAGCAGCTTACGGGGATCCCAAGAGACCCAGTACTTC.

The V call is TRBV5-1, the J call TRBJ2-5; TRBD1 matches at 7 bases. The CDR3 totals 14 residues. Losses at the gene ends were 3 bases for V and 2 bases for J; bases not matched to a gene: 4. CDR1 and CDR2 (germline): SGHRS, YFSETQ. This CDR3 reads CASSWGTVQETQYF. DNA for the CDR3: TGCGCCAGCAGCTGGGGGACAGTACAAGAGACCCAGTACTTC. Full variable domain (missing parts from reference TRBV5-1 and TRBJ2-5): KAGVTQTPRYLIKTRGQQVTLSCSPISGHRSVSWYQQTPGQGLQFLFEYFSETQRNKGNFPGRFSGRQFSNSRSEMNVSTLELGDSALYLCASSWGTVQETQYFGPGTRLLVL.